These 32 T cell receptor beta chains came from one sample sequenced in a study of T cell clonality in common variable immunodeficiency. The data were produced by immunoSEQ multiplex PCR, yet TCRdb's version contains in-frame clones alone and is incomplete. The sample yields about 52,000 clones, without any singletons. The sample taken for sequencing was peripheral blood mononuclear cells. Receptors were obtained from a person aged 18-69 years in good health.

This clone was picked up many times. The CDR3 is cut off 3 residues early in the read; its end comes from the germline J gene. V gene TRBV30 combines with J gene TRBJ1-1, with no clear D. This CDR3 is 13 amino acids long. CDR1 and CDR2 (germline): GTSNPN, SVGIG (reference sequence). The CDR3: CAWTLPALKEAFF. The part of the CDR3 DNA that was read is TGTGCCTGGACCCTGCCCGCACTGAAAGAA. The variable domain in full, completed from reference TRBV30 and TRBJ1-1, reads SQTIHQWPATLVQPVGSPLSLECTVEGTSNPNLYWYRQAAGRGLQLLFYSVGIGQISSEVPQNLSASRPQDRQFILSSKKLLLSDSGFYLCAWTLPALKEAFFGQGTRLTVV.

This clone was seen repeatedly, ten times or more. The read terminates 3 residues before the CDR3 end, so the remaining end is supplied by the germline J gene. The V gene is TRBV5-1, the J gene TRBJ2-7; D is unclear. V was clipped by 4 bases and J by 2 bases, with 19 bases between them. CDR1 and CDR2 from the germline V gene are SGHRS and YFSETQ. This CDR3 is built from 16 residues. Partial CDR3 DNA: TGCGCCAGCAGCGGTGAGCCGGAGCGCGTACCCTACGAG. Protein sequence: CASSGEPERVPYE. The entire CDR3 protein is CASSGEPERVPYEQYF.

This clone was recorded at least ten times. The CDR3 end is not reached by the read, which stops 3 residues before it; the germline J gene fills it in. The chain uses TRBV7-2 and TRBJ1-2; 9 bases agree with TRBD1. The junction had 5 bases not matched to a gene; V was cut back by 2 bases and J by 7 bases. The germline CDR1 and CDR2 sequences are SGHTA and FQGNSA. CDR3 length: 14 residues. The CDR3 spells CASSLPTGGGGYTF. The CDR3 DNA, read in part, is TGTGCCAGCAGCTTACCGACAGGGGGGGGTGGC.

This clone appeared many times. Read data end 3 residues before the CDR3 end; the end is taken from the germline J gene. V is TRBV5-1 and J is TRBJ1-4; a possible D gene is TRBD1 (5 bases). Germline values: CDR1 SGHRS, CDR2 YFSETQ. This CDR3 is 15 amino acids long. V was clipped by 1 base and J by 8 bases, with 15 bases between them. This chain's CDR3 is CASSLNDRRGEKLFF. CDR3 DNA, as far as it was read: TGCGCCAGCAGCTTGAACGACAGACGGGGGGAAAAA.

Of note for this clone: The read terminates 3 residues before the CDR3 end, so the remaining end is supplied by the germline J gene. The chain couples TRBV18 to TRBJ1-1; unclear D gene. V lost 0 bases to trimming and J lost 1 base, with 9 bases between them. Germline V gene sequence: CDR1 KGHSH, CDR2 LQKENI. This CDR3 region has 15 residues. The DNA read from the CDR3 is TGTGCCAGCTCACCACCTATCCGGGGGAACACTGAA. Its protein is CASSPPIRGNTE. The whole CDR3 reads CASSPPIRGNTEAFF.

There are many counts of this clone. With the read ending 3 residues before the CDR3 end, the germline J gene is used to fill in that end. The chain employs TRBV7-9 and TRBJ2-2; D ambiguous. Trimming took off 5 bases at V and 5 bases at J, with 6 bases between the two ends. In germline, CDR1 is SEHNR, CDR2 FQNEAQ (reference sequence). CDR3 size: 12 residues. CDR3 DNA, as far as it was read: TGTGCCAGCAGCAGGGCTACCGGGGAG. Its protein is CASSRATGE. The full CDR3 protein is CASSRATGELFF.

This clone was picked up a small number of times. The read finishes 3 residues shy of the CDR3 end, and the germline J gene is used to complete it. This chain links TRBV7-2 with TRBJ1-6, with 7 nucleotides matching TRBD1. The trim removed 5 bases at V and 7 bases at J, leaving 8 bases unmatched. Germline assignment: CDR1 SGHTA and CDR2 FQGNSA. The CDR3 spans 15 residues. CDR3 amino acids: CASSQTGQLNSPLHF. Partial CDR3 DNA: TGTGCCAGCAGCCAAACGGGACAGCTAAATTCACCC. The whole variable domain, remainder taken from reference TRBV7-2 and TRBJ1-6, is GAGVSQSPSNKVTEKGKDVELRCDPISGHTALYWYRQSLGQGLEFLIYFQGNSAPDKSGLPSDRFSAERTGGSVSTLTIQRTQQEDSAVYLCASSQTGQLNSPLHFGNGTRLTVT.

Of note for this clone: The read halts 3 residues ahead of the CDR3 end, with the missing end drawn from the germline J gene. The V and J genes are TRBV5-6 and TRBJ1-6; 8 bases align to TRBD1. CDR3 length: 15 residues. The germline gives CDR1 SGHDT, CDR2 YYEEEE. V dropped 2 bases and J dropped 7; count of bases not matched to a gene: 5. The sequenced part of the CDR3 DNA is TGTGCCAGCAGCTTCAAGACAGGGGCAAATTCACCC. Translating gives CASSFKTGANSP. Given in full, the CDR3 is CASSFKTGANSPLHF.

This clone has a count of ten or more. The read ends 3 residues shy of where the CDR3 ends; the end is completed using the germline J gene. The genes are TRBV7-2 and TRBJ1-5, with D perhaps TRBD1 (5 bases). CDR3 length: 15 residues. Germline assignment: CDR1 SGHTA and CDR2 FQGNSA. V was pared by 0 bases and J by 6 bases, with 12 bases between. The sequenced part of the CDR3 DNA is TGTGCCAGCAGCTTAGCGTTGGGGGGGGGTCAGCCC. It encodes CASSLALGGGQP. The complete CDR3 sequence is CASSLALGGGQPQHF.

This clone was counted between two and nine times. The read terminates 3 residues before the CDR3 end, so the remaining end is supplied by the germline J gene. The chain combines TRBV7-2 with TRBJ2-5; D ambiguous. Germline CDR1 reads SGHTA; CDR2 reads FQGNSA. The ends were cut back, 5 bases at V and 4 bases at J, with 11 bases in the middle. The CDR3 is 13 amino acids. The CDR3 loop reads CASSAAGRETQYF. The part of the CDR3 DNA that was read is TGTGCCAGCAGCGCCGCCGGTAGAGAGACC.

With respect to this clone: Sequencing ends 3 residues short of the CDR3 end; the germline J gene provides the rest. The chain carries TRBV6-2 or TRBV6-3 and TRBJ2-1, with 8 bases aligning to TRBD1. The CDR3 has 16 amino acids. Looked up from germline, CDR1 is MNHEY and CDR2 is SVGEGT. V was clipped by 4 bases and J by 7 bases; unmatched bases: 12. The CDR3 region is CASSFSPGGESNEQFF. The sequenced part of the CDR3 DNA is TGTGCCAGCAGTTTTTCTCCAGGGGGCGAGAGTAATGAG.

This clone was found many times. The read ends 3 residues shy of where the CDR3 ends; the end is completed using the germline J gene. V gene TRBV6-2 or TRBV6-3 combines with J gene TRBJ2-7; no definite D call. Trimming removed 2 bases at V and 6 bases at J, with 17 bases between. Germline V lookup: CDR1 MNHEY, CDR2 SVGEGT. The CDR3 spans 15 residues. The CDR3 sequence: CASSYRPLVPLEQYF. CDR3 DNA (partial): TGTGCCAGCAGTTACCGGCCGCTAGTTCCCCTCGAG.

This clone has a count of ten or more. The DNA ends 3 residues before the CDR3 does, and the rest of the CDR3 is filled in from the germline J gene. The chain couples TRBV20-1 to TRBJ2-2, with 9 bases identical to TRBD1. There are 15 residues in the CDR3. V shed 0 bases, J shed 4 bases, and the junction held 3 bases outside the gene matches. Looked up from germline, CDR1 is DFQATT and CDR2 is SNEGSKA (reference sequence). The part of the CDR3 DNA that was read is TGCAGTGCTAGAGATGGGACAGGGACCACCGGGGAG. It specifies CSARDGTGTTGE. The whole CDR3 reads CSARDGTGTTGELFF.

Notes on this clone: The sequenced fragment ends 3 residues before the CDR3 boundary, so the rest is inferred from the germline J gene. The chain employs TRBV30 and TRBJ1-2, with D possibly matching TRBD1 (5 bases). This CDR3 has 19 residues. Germline-derived CDR1 and CDR2 are GTSNPN and SVGIG (reference sequence). CDR3 in amino acids: CAWSVSRSWLAGRYNDYTF. The CDR3 DNA, read in part, is TGTGCCTGGAGTGTATCAAGATCCTGGCTAGCGGGGCGATACAATGAC.

This clone was recorded many times. The read terminates 3 residues ahead of where the CDR3 ends, so the germline J gene completes it. This chain links TRBV10-3 with TRBJ1-1; D not resolved. The germline gives CDR1 ENHRY, CDR2 SYGVKD. Trimming pared 4 bases from V and 0 bases from J, leaving 9 bases between. CDR3 length equals 14 residues. Incomplete CDR3 DNA: TGTGCCATCAGTGGTGGCGGATTGAACACTGAA. Protein product: CAISGGGLNTE. The entire CDR3 protein is CAISGGGLNTEAFF.

This clone was seen at least ten times. The DNA read from the CDR3 is TGCGCCAGCAGCTTGGGAGGCGACAGCTATGGC. The encoded protein is CASSLGGDSYG. The entire CDR3 sequence reads CASSLGGDSYGYTF. The gene calls are TRBV5-1 and TRBJ1-2; perhaps TRBD1 as D (5 bases). The read falls 3 residues short of the CDR3 end, and the missing part is taken from the germline J gene. Germline values: CDR1 SGHRS, CDR2 YFSETQ. Deletions cut 0 bases from V and 4 bases from J, with 10 bases between. This CDR3 region has 14 residues. Variable domain in full (rest from reference TRBV5-1 and TRBJ1-2): KAGVTQTPRYLIKTRGQQVTLSCSPISGHRSVSWYQQTPGQGLQFLFEYFSETQRNKGNFPGRFSGRQFSNSRSEMNVSTLELGDSALYLCASSLGGDSYGYTFGSGTRLTVV.

This clone was seen at least ten times. The read is 3 residues too short to cover the CDR3 end, so that end is filled in from the germline J gene. V usage is TRBV7-2 and J usage is TRBJ1-5; TRBD1 aligns across 9 bases. Trimming removed 5 bases from V and 5 bases from J; junction bases left unmatched: 7. The CDR3 is made up of 15 amino acids. The germline V gene encodes CDR1 SGHTA and CDR2 FQGNSA. The sequenced part of the CDR3 DNA is TGTGCCAGCAGCCTGGACAGGGGAGGAGATCAGCCC. Its protein product is CASSLDRGGDQP. The whole CDR3 sequence reads CASSLDRGGDQPQHF.

This clone came up many times. Here the CDR3 reads CASSHGPGGKSYEQYF. The DNA read from the CDR3 is TGTGCCAGCAGCCATGGGCCCGGGGGAAAATCCTACGAG. The chain carries TRBV4-2 and TRBJ2-7; D may be TRBD2 (6 bases). The sequenced fragment ends 3 residues before the CDR3 boundary, so the rest is inferred from the germline J gene. The CDR3 totals 16 residues. CDR1 is LGHNA, CDR2 YNFKEQ, per germline. V was pared by 3 bases and J by 1 base, with 16 bases between.

This clone has at least ten counts. The CDR3 end falls 3 residues outside the read, so it is completed with the germline J gene. The rearrangement uses TRBV5-1 and TRBJ2-2; D might be TRBD2 (5 bases). Germline-derived CDR1 and CDR2 are SGHRS and YFSETQ. There are 16 residues in the CDR3. V was trimmed by 1 base and J by 3 bases, leaving 13 bases between them. The CDR3 spells CASSLTPGLDTGELFF. The covered CDR3 bases are TGCGCCAGCAGCTTGACCCCGGGGTTGGACACCGGGGAG.

This clone has only a few counts. Read coverage stops 3 residues before the CDR3 terminus; the germline J gene supplies the remainder. The chain recombines TRBV29-1 with TRBJ2-1; the D is unclear. The ends were cut back, 2 bases at V and 8 bases at J, with 19 bases in the middle. CDR3 length: 15 amino acids. CDR1 and CDR2 from the germline V gene are SQVTM and ANQGSEA. The CDR3 sequence is CSVELPETPRDEQFF. The CDR3 DNA, read in part, is TGCAGCGTTGAATTACCTGAGACCCCCCGGGATGAG.

This clone was detected a few times. With the read ending 3 residues before the CDR3 end, the germline J gene is used to fill in that end. The chain combines TRBV7-6 with TRBJ2-3, with TRBD2 identical over 13 bases. The CDR3 consists of 15 residues. Germline CDR1 reads SGHVS; CDR2 reads FNYEAQ. CDR3 bases read: TGTGCCAGCAGCGAAGGGACTAGCGGGGTGTGGGCG. Translation gives CASSEGTSGVWA. The full CDR3 reads CASSEGTSGVWAQYF.

This clone was counted many times. The chain's CDR3 is CAWSHLGTGINQPQHF. The sequenced CDR3 bases are TGTGCCTGGAGTCACCTCGGGACAGGGATCAATCAGCCC. This chain links TRBV30 with TRBJ1-5, with 9 nucleotides matching TRBD1. Sequencing ends 3 residues short of the CDR3 end; the germline J gene provides the rest. Germline V lookup: CDR1 GTSNPN, CDR2 SVGIG (reference sequence). With V trimmed by 2 bases and J by 3 bases, 8 bases remained unmatched. The CDR3 has 16 amino acids.

This clone showed up many times. The DNA ends 3 residues before the CDR3 does, and the rest of the CDR3 is filled in from the germline J gene. This rearrangement joins TRBV20-1 to TRBJ1-4, with 10 bases that match TRBD1. Germline CDR1 DFQATT, CDR2 SNEGSKA (reference sequence). Trimming at V came to 5 bases and at J to 8 bases, leaving 8 bases not matched to a gene. This CDR3 is 14 amino acids long. The CDR3 DNA, read in part, is TGCAGTGCTCTCGTAGGGACAGGGGAAGAAAAA. This sequence encodes CSALVGTGEEK. Given in full, the CDR3 is CSALVGTGEEKLFF.

This clone is categorized as medium-sized. The read gets to within 3 residues of the CDR3 end, and the germline J gene fills in the rest. This chain uses TRBV7-3 with TRBJ2-1; 7 bases are a match to TRBD2. V lost 7 bases and J lost 5; bases outside the gene matches: 14. CDR1 and CDR2 from the germline V gene are SGHTA and FQGTGA. The CDR3 sequence is 16 residues long. CDR3 DNA, as far as it was read: TGTGCCAGCACCTCAACCCCGGGACTAATAAACAATGAG. Its translation is CASTSTPGLINNE. The whole CDR3 sequence reads CASTSTPGLINNEQFF.

This clone was seen ten or more times. The CDR3 end is not reached by the read, which stops 3 residues before it; the germline J gene fills it in. The J gene is TRBJ1-1, the V gene TRBV30; a weak D match, TRBD1 (6 bases). V was clipped by 8 bases and J by 3 bases, with 31 bases between them. The CDR3 loop spans 18 amino acids. CDR1 is GTSNPN and CDR2 is SVGIG in the germline V gene (reference sequence). The CDR3 sequence is CAGSAPRDTERRDTEAFF. CDR3 DNA (partial): TGTGCCGGGTCCGCCCCCCGGGACACCGAAAGACGGGACACTGAA.

This clone was found many times. An end of the junction does not agree with germline; a read error may underlie this. Sequencing ends 3 residues short of the CDR3 end; the germline J gene provides the rest. The J gene is TRBJ2-7, the V gene TRBV4-2; no reliable D call. Per germline, CDR1 LGHNA and CDR2 YNFKEQ. This CDR3 contains 14 residues. CDR3 DNA (partial): TGCGCCAGCAGCCAAGATACAGCCACCTACGAG. As protein: CASSQDTATYE. The CDR3 as a whole reads CASSQDTATYEQYF.

This clone was counted ten times or more. Its ends do not fully match the called genes, so a read error is possible. The read terminates 3 residues before the CDR3 end, so the remaining end is supplied by the germline J gene. The chain joins TRBV4-2 to TRBJ2-7; D unclear. The CDR3 runs to 14 residues. The germline V gene encodes CDR1 LGHNA and CDR2 YNFKEQ. The chain's CDR3 is CASSQGATSNEQYF. The CDR3 bases that were read are TGCGCCAGCAGCCAAGGTGCGACATCCAACGAG.

This clone has ten or more counts. The read stops 3 residues short of the end of the CDR3; the missing end is completed from the germline J gene. This sequence joins TRBV19 and TRBJ1-6; 8 positions match TRBD1. Germline V gene sequence: CDR1 LNHDA, CDR2 SQIVND (reference sequence). Unmatched junction bases numbered 10, after V lost 5 bases and J lost 4 bases. This CDR3 has 17 residues. The part of the CDR3 DNA that was read is TGTGCCAGTAGTTCCGGGTCCGGACAGGGATATAATTCACCC. This gives the protein CASSSGSGQGYNSP. The whole CDR3 sequence is CASSSGSGQGYNSPLHF.

This clone has a handful of counts. The read ends 3 residues before the CDR3 terminus; that terminus is restored from the germline J gene. This chain joins TRBV20-1 and TRBJ1-1; possible D gene TRBD1, 6 bases. V lost 4 bases and J lost 1, with 13 bases in between. Germline values: CDR1 DFQATT, CDR2 SNEGSKA (reference sequence). The CDR3 has 14 amino acids. The part of the CDR3 DNA that was read is TGCAGTGCTATCGCGGGACACGAGAACACTGAA. Its translation: CSAIAGHENTE. From start to end, the CDR3 is CSAIAGHENTEAFF.

The sample holds many counts of this clone. Read coverage stops 3 residues before the CDR3 terminus; the germline J gene supplies the remainder. The chain recombines TRBV20-1 with TRBJ1-2; TRBD1 is a possible D gene (5 bases). Germline V gene lookup returns CDR1 DFQATT and CDR2 SNEGSKA (reference sequence). This CDR3 comprises 12 residues. The CDR3 loop reads CSASGSGVDYTF. CDR3 bases read: TGCAGTGCTAGTGGTTCGGGGGTCGAC.

This clone has at least ten counts. The read terminates 3 residues ahead of where the CDR3 ends, so the germline J gene completes it. This rearrangement joins TRBV30 to TRBJ2-7; D is ambiguous. Germline V lookup: CDR1 GTSNPN, CDR2 SVGIG (reference sequence). Trimming removed 1 base from V and 4 bases from J, with 8 bases in between. The CDR3 totals 12 residues. CDR3 in amino acids: CAWSAVGYEQYF. The part of the CDR3 DNA that was read is TGTGCCTGGAGTGCTGTAGGGTACGAG.

In the case of this clone: Read coverage stops 3 residues before the CDR3 terminus; the germline J gene supplies the remainder. This rearrangement joins TRBV19 to TRBJ2-2; D remains ambiguous. The CDR3 loop spans 13 amino acids. Trimming left V 6 bases short and J 6 bases short, with 11 bases between. Germline V CDR1 and CDR2: LNHDA, SQIVND (reference sequence). The DNA read from the CDR3 is TGTGCCAGTAGCGGGTCTGAGGCCGGGGAG. This encodes CASSGSEAGE. The full CDR3 is CASSGSEAGELFF.